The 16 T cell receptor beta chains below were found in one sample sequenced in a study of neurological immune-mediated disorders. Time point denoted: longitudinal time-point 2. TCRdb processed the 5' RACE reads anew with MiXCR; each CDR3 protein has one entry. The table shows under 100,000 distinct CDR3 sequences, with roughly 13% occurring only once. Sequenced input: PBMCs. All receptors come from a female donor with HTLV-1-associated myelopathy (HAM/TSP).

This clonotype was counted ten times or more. CDR3 nucleotide sequence: TGTGCCTCCCTCGGACAGGGTCCCTACGAGCAGTACTTC. This encodes CASLGQGPYEQYF. The V call is TRBV21-1, the J call TRBJ2-7; the table's D call, TRBD1, was not checked against the DNA. TRBV21-1 is a pseudogene segment. This CDR3 region has 13 residues.

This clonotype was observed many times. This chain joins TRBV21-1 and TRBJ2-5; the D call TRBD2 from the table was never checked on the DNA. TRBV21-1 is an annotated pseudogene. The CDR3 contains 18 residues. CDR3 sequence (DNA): TGTGCCAGCAGCAAAAGGACTAGCGGGGACCCCTTTACGGAGACCCAGTACTTC. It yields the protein CASSKRTSGDPFTETQYF.

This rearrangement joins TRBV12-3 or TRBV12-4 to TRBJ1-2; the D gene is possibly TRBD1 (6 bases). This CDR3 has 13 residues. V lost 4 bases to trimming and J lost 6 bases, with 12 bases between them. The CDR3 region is CASSSQKGDGYTF. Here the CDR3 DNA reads TGTGCCAGCAGTTCCCAGAAGGGGGATGGCTACACCTTC.

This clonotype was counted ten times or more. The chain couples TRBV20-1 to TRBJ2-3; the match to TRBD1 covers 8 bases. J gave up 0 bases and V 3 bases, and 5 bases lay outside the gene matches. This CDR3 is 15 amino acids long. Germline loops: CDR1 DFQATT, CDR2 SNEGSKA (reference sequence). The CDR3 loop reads CSASGQGASTDTQYF. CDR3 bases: TGCAGTGCTAGTGGGCAGGGGGCTAGCACAGATACGCAGTATTTT.

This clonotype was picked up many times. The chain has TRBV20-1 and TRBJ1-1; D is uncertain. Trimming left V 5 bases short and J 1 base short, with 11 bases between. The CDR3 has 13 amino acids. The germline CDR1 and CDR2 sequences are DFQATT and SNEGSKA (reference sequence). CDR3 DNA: TGCAGTGCTGGAACACTCAAGAACACTGAAGCTTTCTTT. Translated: CSAGTLKNTEAFF.

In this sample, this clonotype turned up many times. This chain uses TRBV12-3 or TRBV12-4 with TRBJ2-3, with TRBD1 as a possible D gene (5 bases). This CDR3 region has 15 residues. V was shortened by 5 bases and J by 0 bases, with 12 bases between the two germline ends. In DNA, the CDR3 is TGTGCCAGCAGTGTAGACAGAGCCAGCACAGATACGCAGTATTTT. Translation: CASSVDRASTDTQYF.

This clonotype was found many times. The CDR3 region has the DNA TGCGCCAGCAGCTTCGGGGGGCTTGGAACTGAAGCTTTCTTT. It yields the protein CASSFGGLGTEAFF. The J gene is TRBJ1-1, the V gene TRBV5-1; D possibly corresponds to TRBD1 (6 bases). Deletions cut 2 bases from V and 5 bases from J, with 13 bases between. The CDR3 runs 14 residues. The germline CDR1 and CDR2 sequences are SGHRS and YFSETQ.

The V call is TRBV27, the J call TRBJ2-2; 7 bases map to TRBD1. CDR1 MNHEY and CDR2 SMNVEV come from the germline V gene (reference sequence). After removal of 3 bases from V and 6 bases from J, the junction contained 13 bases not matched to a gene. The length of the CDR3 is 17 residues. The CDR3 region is CASSFLYRGERAGELFF. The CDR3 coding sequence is TGTGCCAGCAGTTTTCTCTACAGGGGAGAGAGGGCCGGGGAGCTGTTTTTT.

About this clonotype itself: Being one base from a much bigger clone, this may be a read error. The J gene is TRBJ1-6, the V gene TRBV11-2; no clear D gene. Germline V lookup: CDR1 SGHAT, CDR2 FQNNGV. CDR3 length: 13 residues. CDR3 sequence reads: CTSSLSDNSPLHF. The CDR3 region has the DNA TGTACCAGCAGCTTATCTGACAATTCACCCCTCCACTTT.

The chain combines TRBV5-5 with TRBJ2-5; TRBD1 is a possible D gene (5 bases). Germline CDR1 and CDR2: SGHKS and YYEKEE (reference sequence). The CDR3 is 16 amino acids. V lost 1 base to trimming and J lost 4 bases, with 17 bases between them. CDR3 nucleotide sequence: TGTGCCAGCAGCTTGTCGATTGGCAGGGATGGAGAGACCCAGTACTTC. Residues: CASSLSIGRDGETQYF.

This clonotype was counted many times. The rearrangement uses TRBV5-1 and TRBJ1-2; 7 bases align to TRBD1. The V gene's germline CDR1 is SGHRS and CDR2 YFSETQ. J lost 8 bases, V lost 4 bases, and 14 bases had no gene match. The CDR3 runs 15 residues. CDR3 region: CASSEVTGDSGGYTF. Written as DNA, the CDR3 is TGCGCCAGCAGCGAAGTAACAGGGGACTCAGGCGGCTACACCTTC.

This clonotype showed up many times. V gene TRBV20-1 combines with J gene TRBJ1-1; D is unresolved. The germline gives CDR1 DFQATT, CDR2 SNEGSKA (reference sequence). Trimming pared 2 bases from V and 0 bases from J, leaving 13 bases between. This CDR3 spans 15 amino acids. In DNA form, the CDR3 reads TGCAGTGCTAGACCCCCAGGATCCATGAACACTGAAGCTTTCTTT. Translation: CSARPPGSMNTEAFF.

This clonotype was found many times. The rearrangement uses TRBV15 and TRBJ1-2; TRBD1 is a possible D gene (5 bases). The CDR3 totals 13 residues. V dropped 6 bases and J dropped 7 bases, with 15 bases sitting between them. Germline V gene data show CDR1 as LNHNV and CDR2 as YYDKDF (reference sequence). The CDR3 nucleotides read TGTGCCACCAGTATGGGACTGGGGGGTGGCTACACCTTC. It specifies CATSMGLGGGYTF. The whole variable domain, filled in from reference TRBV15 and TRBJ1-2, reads DAMVIQNPRYQVTQFGKPVTLSCSQTLNHNVMYWYQQKSSQAPKLLFHYYDKDFNNEADTPDNFQSRRPNTSFCFLDIRSPGLGDTAMYLCATSMGLGGGYTFGSGTRLTVV.

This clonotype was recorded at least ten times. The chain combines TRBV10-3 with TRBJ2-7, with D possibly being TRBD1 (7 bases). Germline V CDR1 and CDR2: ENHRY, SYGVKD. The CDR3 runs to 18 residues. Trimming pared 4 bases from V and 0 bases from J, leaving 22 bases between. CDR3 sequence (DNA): TGTGCCATCAGTGGGGGCACTTCAGGGGGACTCTCCTCCTACGAGCAGTACTTC. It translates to CAISGGTSGGLSSYEQYF.

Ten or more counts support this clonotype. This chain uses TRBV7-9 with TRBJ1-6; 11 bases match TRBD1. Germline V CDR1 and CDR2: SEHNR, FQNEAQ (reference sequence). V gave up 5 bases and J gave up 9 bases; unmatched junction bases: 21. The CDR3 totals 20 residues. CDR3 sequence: CASSHFGGTGGKKASSPLHF. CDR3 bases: TGTGCCAGCAGCCATTTCGGTGGGACAGGGGGAAAAAAGGCCAGTTCACCCCTCCACTTT.

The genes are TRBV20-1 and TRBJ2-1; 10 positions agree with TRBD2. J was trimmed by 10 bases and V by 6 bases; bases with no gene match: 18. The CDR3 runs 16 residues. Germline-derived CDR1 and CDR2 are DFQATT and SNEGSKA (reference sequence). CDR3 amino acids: CSAPGPAGGVRGEQFF. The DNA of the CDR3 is TGCAGTGCACCCGGACCAGCGGGGGGGGTGCGGGGGGAGCAGTTCTTC.